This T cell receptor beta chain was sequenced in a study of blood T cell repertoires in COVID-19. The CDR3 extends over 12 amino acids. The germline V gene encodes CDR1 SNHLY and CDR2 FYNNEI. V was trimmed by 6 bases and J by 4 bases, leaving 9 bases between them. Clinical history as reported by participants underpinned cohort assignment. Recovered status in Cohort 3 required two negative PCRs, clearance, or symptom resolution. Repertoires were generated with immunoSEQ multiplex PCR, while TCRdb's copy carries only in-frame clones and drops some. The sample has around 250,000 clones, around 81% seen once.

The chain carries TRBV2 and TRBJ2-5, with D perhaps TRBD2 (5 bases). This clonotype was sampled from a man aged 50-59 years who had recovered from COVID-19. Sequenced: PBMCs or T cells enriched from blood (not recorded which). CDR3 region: CASRDLSETQYF. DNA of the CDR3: TGTGCCAGCAGGGACTTATCAGAGACCCAGTACTTC.